The 14 T cell receptor beta chains reported below all come from one sample, sequenced in a study of T cells in localized non-small cell lung cancer. Generated by immunoSEQ multiplex PCR, the TCRdb table keeps only in-frame clones and is missing some. The top ten hold 6.9% of the sample, which has 20,000 or so clones, about nine tenths seen once. Sequencing used peripheral blood, obtained before any cancer treatment. These receptors were obtained from a woman aged 35-75 years with stage I lung adenocarcinoma.

With respect to this clone: This CDR3 is also generated by other DNA sequences in the sample. The rearrangement uses TRBV2 and TRBJ1-1; D gene ambiguous. CDR1 and CDR2 (germline): SNHLY, FYNNEI. CDR3 length equals 11 residues. V dropped 5 bases and J dropped 11 bases, with 12 bases sitting between them. The CDR3 protein is CASSYDSEAFF. CDR3 DNA: TGTGCCAGCAGTTATGACTCGGAGGCTTTCTTT.

The V call is TRBV5-1, the J call TRBJ2-1; D could derive from TRBD1 or TRBD2 (5 bases each). The germline V gene has CDR1 SGHRS and CDR2 YFSETQ. V shed 0 bases and J shed 4 bases, with 14 bases lying between them. This CDR3 region has 16 residues. DNA of the CDR3: TGCGCCAGCAGCTTGGTTTGGACGGGACCTTACAATGAGCAGTTCTTC. This translates into CASSLVWTGPYNEQFF.

The chain uses TRBV5-1 and TRBJ2-1, with D perhaps matching TRBD2 (5 bases). The CDR3 runs to 15 residues. Germline lookup yields CDR1 SGHRS and CDR2 YFSETQ. The ends were cut back, 4 bases at V and 0 bases at J, with 11 bases in the middle. The DNA of the CDR3 is TGCGCCAGCAGCCCGGGGAGCAGCTCCTACAATGAGCAGTTCTTC. Amino acids: CASSPGSSSYNEQFF.

The chain carries TRBV25-1 and TRBJ2-1, with 7 bases fitting TRBD2. V was pared by 6 bases and J by 1 base, with 9 bases of the junction left unmatched. CDR3 length: 16 residues. The germline CDR1 and CDR2 sequences are MGHDK and SYGVNS. Here the CDR3 reads CASSPMGLRSYNEQFF. CDR3 coding DNA: TGTGCCAGCAGCCCAATGGGACTACGGTCCTACAATGAGCAGTTCTTC.

The chain has TRBV4-3 and TRBJ1-2; D may be TRBD1 (5 bases). Trimming removed 3 bases at V and 4 bases at J, with 12 bases between. The CDR3 extends over 14 amino acids. CDR1 LGHNA and CDR2 YSLEER come from the germline V gene. The CDR3: CASSHPRDGYGYTF. The CDR3, as DNA: TGCGCCAGCAGCCACCCCAGGGACGGCTATGGCTACACCTTC.

The chain recombines TRBV28 with TRBJ1-2, with 11 bases that match TRBD1. V lost 2 bases to trimming and J lost 2 bases; unmatched junction nucleotides: 7. CDR1 is MDHEN and CDR2 is SYDVKM in the germline V gene. This CDR3 is built from 17 residues. CDR3 protein: CASSLLGTGGDNYGYTF. Here the CDR3 DNA reads TGTGCCAGCAGTTTACTCGGGACAGGGGGAGACAACTATGGCTACACCTTC.

This clone was found once. The chain has TRBV7-9 and TRBJ1-2; D may be TRBD1 (5 bases). The CDR3 spans 15 residues. The V end lost 5 bases, the J end lost 4 bases, and 17 bases lay between the germline ends. Germline-derived CDR1 and CDR2 are SEHNR and FQNEAQ (reference sequence). CDR3 sequence reads: CASSTGAAFLYGYTF. CDR3 sequence (DNA): TGTGCCAGCAGCACTGGGGCAGCCTTTCTCTATGGCTACACCTTC.

The chain carries TRBV18 and TRBJ1-1; D uncertain. CDR1 and CDR2 from the germline V gene are KGHSH and LQKENI. This CDR3 is 13 amino acids long. V lost 2 bases and J 3 bases, leaving 7 bases between the germline ends. The CDR3 sequence is CASSPMDYTEAFF. The CDR3 DNA is TGTGCCAGCTCACCAATGGATTACACTGAAGCTTTCTTT.

This clone was seen just once. V is TRBV5-6 and J is TRBJ1-1; D is possibly TRBD1 (6 bases). V was shortened by 4 bases and J by 3 bases, with 16 bases between the two germline ends. This CDR3 has 15 amino acids. Germline V gene sequence: CDR1 SGHDT, CDR2 YYEEEE. The CDR3 DNA follows: TGTGCCAGCAGCGAAATTTCTTCAGGGGACACTGAAGCTTTCTTT. Protein sequence: CASSEISSGDTEAFF.

The rearrangement uses TRBV4-1 and TRBJ2-1, with D unclear. With 1 base removed from V and 5 bases from J, the gap between germline ends came to 9 bases. The germline V gene encodes CDR1 MGHRA and CDR2 YSYEKL. The CDR3 loop spans 14 amino acids. Written as DNA, the CDR3 is TGCGCCAGCAGCCAAGGACTGCTTAACAATGAGCAGTTCTTC. Protein sequence: CASSQGLLNNEQFF.

The CDR3 loop is CASSPFGTSADTQYF. The DNA for the CDR3 is TGTGCCAGCTCACCATTCGGGACTAGTGCAGATACGCAGTATTTT. The chain carries TRBV18 and TRBJ2-3; TRBD2 matches at 8 bases. V lost 2 bases to trimming and J lost 4 bases; unmatched junction nucleotides: 5. CDR3 size: 15 residues. The germline V gene has CDR1 KGHSH and CDR2 LQKENI.

The V and J genes are TRBV5-1 and TRBJ2-3; D uncertain. Per the germline V gene, CDR1 is SGHRS and CDR2 is YFSETQ. Trimming shortened V by 0 bases and J by 2 bases, and 7 bases separated the two germline ends. The CDR3 contains 14 residues. The DNA for the CDR3 is TGCGCCAGCAGCTTGGAGGCAGTCACAGATACGCAGTATTTT. Its protein is CASSLEAVTDTQYF. Full variable domain (missing parts from reference TRBV5-1 and TRBJ2-3): KAGVTQTPRYLIKTRGQQVTLSCSPISGHRSVSWYQQTPGQGLQFLFEYFSETQRNKGNFPGRFSGRQFSNSRSEMNVSTLELGDSALYLCASSLEAVTDTQYFGPGTRLTVL.

The chain joins TRBV18 to TRBJ2-1; D is undetermined. Germline V lookup: CDR1 KGHSH, CDR2 LQKENI. Trimming shortened V by 0 bases and J by 7 bases, and 10 bases separated the two germline ends. The CDR3 totals 14 residues. The CDR3 DNA reads as TGTGCCAGCTCACCACCGAAGGGCTGGAATGAGCAGTTCTTC. This sequence encodes CASSPPKGWNEQFF.

The chain has TRBV6-5 and TRBJ2-1; tentative D call: TRBD1 (5 bases). Germline V gene sequence: CDR1 MNHEY, CDR2 SVGAGI. The CDR3 spans 15 residues. V shed 4 bases and J shed 2 bases, with 12 bases lying between them. CDR3 nucleotides: TGTGCCAGCAGTTTGGGCAGGGCAACCTACAATGAGCAGTTCTTC. Amino acids: CASSLGRATYNEQFF.